These 29 T cell receptor beta chains were sequenced from one sample in a study of control samples from healthy donors and cancer patients (dated by TCRdb to the early 2020s). Receptors were amplified or captured by the immunoSEQ multiplex PCR assay. TCRdb took this table from immuneACCESS and kept in-frame rearrangements with V and J called. Such tables lack part of the clones; where checked against another copy, unresolved V genes explain under half of the gap, and the rest is unexplained. Counted in this sample were about 130,000 clones; just over 90% of them appeared once. The top ten constitute 1.7% of the sample. What was sequenced was PBMCs. Every receptor here comes from a man aged 50 to 60 with head and neck cancer.

CDR3 nucleotide sequence: TGTGCCAGCAGCCCCCCGGGACAGGGGGCGCGAGGGGCTGAAGCTTTCTTT. Translating it yields CASSPPGQGARGAEAFF. The chain has TRBV11-2 and TRBJ1-1, with 12 bases that match TRBD1. The V and J ends lost 5 bases and 6 bases, in that order; junction bases with no gene match: 13. Germline V gene sequence: CDR1 SGHAT, CDR2 FQNNGV. There are 17 residues in the CDR3.

This rearrangement joins TRBV24-1 to TRBJ2-5, with D perhaps matching TRBD2 (6 bases). This CDR3 has 16 residues. Germline V gene sequence: CDR1 KGHDR, CDR2 SFDVKD. Trimming shortened V by 3 bases and J by 5 bases, and 18 bases separated the two germline ends. CDR3 residues: CATSDPRRGRGETQYF. CDR3 coding DNA: TGTGCCACCAGTGATCCCAGAAGGGGTCGGGGGGAGACCCAGTACTTC.

This clone was observed once. The chain uses TRBV7-2 and TRBJ2-2; no reliable D call. V lost 1 base, J lost 5 bases, and 5 bases lay in between. The CDR3 extends over 13 amino acids. In germline, CDR1 is SGHTA, CDR2 FQGNSA. The DNA for the CDR3 is TGTGCCAGCAGCTTAGGGCAGACCGGGGAGCTGTTTTTT. It codes for CASSLGQTGELFF.

The rearrangement uses TRBV1 and TRBJ2-7; no DNA check was done on the table's D call, TRBD1. TRBV1 is recorded as a pseudogene. The CDR3 has 14 residues. The CDR3 sequence: CTSSQVPGGSEQYF. In DNA, the CDR3 is TGCACCAGCAGCCAAGTCCCAGGGGGCAGCGAGCAGTACTTC.

This chain links TRBV18 with TRBJ2-7, with D perhaps TRBD1 or TRBD2 (5 bases each). Trimming pared 1 base from V and 2 bases from J, leaving 15 bases between. Germline CDR1 and CDR2: KGHSH and LQKENI. The CDR3 is made up of 16 amino acids. The CDR3 coding sequence is TGTGCCAGCTCACCACGCCGGGACGGAATTACCTACGAGCAGTACTTC. Amino acid sequence: CASSPRRDGITYEQYF.

The rearrangement uses TRBV4-3 and TRBJ2-7; no reliable D call. The V gene lost 4 bases and the J gene lost 7 bases, with 26 bases spanning the gap. The CDR3 totals 17 residues. Germline values: CDR1 LGHNA, CDR2 YSLEER. Here the CDR3 DNA reads TGCGCCAGCAGCCGAAAGGTCCTCTCGGGTCCGACTGAGGAGCAGTACTTC. Protein product: CASSRKVLSGPTEEQYF.

The chain has TRBV20-1 and TRBJ1-1; TRBD1 agrees at 8 bases. With 7 bases clipped from V and 10 bases from J, the junction kept 8 bases outside the gene matches. CDR1 and CDR2 from the germline V gene are DFQATT and SNEGSKA (reference sequence). The CDR3 is 11 amino acids. The CDR3 protein is CSEYSDRGAFF. CDR3 bases: TGCAGTGAGTATTCCGACAGGGGAGCTTTCTTT.

The chain carries TRBV18 and TRBJ2-2; 9 bases agree with TRBD1. V gave up 7 bases and J gave up 7 bases; unmatched junction bases: 13. Per the germline V gene, CDR1 is KGHSH and CDR2 is LQKENI. The CDR3 totals 16 residues. CDR3 loop: CASFTGQGSVGGELFF. The CDR3 DNA follows: TGTGCCAGCTTCACCGGACAGGGGTCCGTCGGCGGGGAGCTGTTTTTT.

The chain couples TRBV6-6 to TRBJ1-1; maybe TRBD1 (5 bases). The CDR3 contains 15 residues. Deletions cut 7 bases from V and 0 bases from J, with 15 bases between. Germline V gene data show CDR1 as MNHNY and CDR2 as SVGAGI (reference sequence). This CDR3 reads CASNPGPLLNTEAFF. The CDR3 DNA follows: TGTGCCAGCAACCCGGGACCTCTTTTGAACACTGAAGCTTTCTTT.

This chain connects TRBV6-5 to TRBJ1-6; D is possibly TRBD1 (5 bases). Germline V gene data show CDR1 as MNHEY and CDR2 as SVGAGI. Trimming removed 6 bases at V and 5 bases at J, with 8 bases between. CDR3 length equals 13 residues. CDR3 protein: CASRGRDNSPLHF. The CDR3 DNA reads TGTGCCAGCAGGGGCAGGGATAATTCACCCCTCCACTTT.

The rearrangement links TRBV7-2 to TRBJ1-4; tentative D call: TRBD1 (5 bases). CDR1 is SGHTA and CDR2 is FQGNSA in the germline V gene. The CDR3 loop spans 16 amino acids. The V gene lost 5 bases and the J gene lost 3 bases, with 16 bases spanning the gap. CDR3 DNA: TGTGCCAGCAGCCGGGACCGACTAATGGCTAATGAAAAACTGTTTTTT. Residues: CASSRDRLMANEKLFF.

The chain joins TRBV12-1 to TRBJ2-7; the D call of TRBD2 is as the table states it, not checked on the DNA. TRBV12-1 is classified as a pseudogene. This CDR3 has 14 amino acids. CDR3 amino acids: CASRLPGSVNEQYF. The CDR3 region has the DNA TGTGCCAGCAGACTGCCCGGTAGCGTCAACGAGCAGTACTTC.

This rearrangement joins TRBV28 to TRBJ2-4, with D uncertain. The CDR3 covers 15 residues. CDR1 and CDR2 (germline): MDHEN, SYDVKM. Trimming took 1 base from V and 2 from J, leaving 9 bases between them. CDR3 residues: CASSLYTSTKNIQYF. The DNA for the CDR3 is TGTGCCAGCAGTTTATATACGTCGACCAAAAACATTCAGTACTTC.

The gene calls are TRBV24-1 and TRBJ2-5, with D tentatively TRBD1 (5 bases). The CDR3 contains 17 residues. The ends were cut back, 4 bases at V and 1 base at J, with 18 bases in the middle. Looked up from germline, CDR1 is KGHDR and CDR2 is SFDVKD. CDR3 in amino acids: CATSDTYYDSPQETQYF. The CDR3 region has the DNA TGTGCCACCAGTGACACCTACTATGACAGCCCCCAAGAGACCCAGTACTTC.

The chain employs TRBV7-8 and TRBJ1-4, with TRBD1 identical over 9 bases. J lost 17 bases, V lost 5 bases, and 6 bases had no gene match. Germline V lookup: CDR1 SGHVS, CDR2 FQNEAQ. This CDR3 has 11 residues. CDR3 DNA sequence: TGTGCCAGCAGCATCGGGACAGGGATATTTTTT. Its protein product is CASSIGTGIFF.

This chain joins TRBV18 and TRBJ1-6; no firm D call. This CDR3 contains 13 residues. Trimming took 3 bases from V and 2 from J, leaving 2 bases between them. Germline V CDR1 and CDR2: KGHSH, LQKENI. The CDR3 DNA reads TGTGCCAGCTCACCGGCCTATAATTCACCCCTCCACTTT. It specifies CASSPAYNSPLHF.

The genes are TRBV5-8 and TRBJ1-4; 9 nucleotides line up with TRBD1. V shed 0 bases and J 11 bases; nucleotides not matched to a gene: 5. The CDR3 runs to 14 residues. Germline CDR1 and CDR2: SGHTS and YDEGEE. CDR3 protein: CASSLAGTGWKLFF. CDR3 coding DNA: TGTGCCAGCAGCTTGGCGGGGACAGGGTGGAAACTGTTTTTT.

This clone was observed a single time. The chain employs TRBV18 and TRBJ1-5, with a weak D call TRBD1 (6 bases). V was trimmed by 11 bases and J by 0 bases, leaving 17 bases between them. From germline, CDR1 is KGHSH and CDR2 LQKENI. The CDR3 length is 15 residues. The CDR3 DNA reads TGTGCCTCCTCGGATCAGGGGTATAGCAATCAGCCCCAGCATTTT. Translating gives CASSDQGYSNQPQHF.

The V gene is TRBV12-3 or TRBV12-4, the J gene TRBJ2-7, with 7 nucleotides matching TRBD1. J lost 4 bases, V lost 3 bases, and 3 bases had no gene match. CDR3 length: 13 amino acids. The CDR3 region is CASSLTGSYEQYF. CDR3 coding DNA: TGTGCCAGCAGTTTGACAGGGTCTTACGAGCAGTACTTC.

The V and J genes are TRBV4-3 and TRBJ1-1, with a possible D match to TRBD1 (5 bases). Germline loops: CDR1 LGHNA, CDR2 YSLEER. The CDR3 covers 14 residues. V dropped 4 bases and J dropped 4 bases, with 13 bases sitting between them. The CDR3 DNA reads as TGCGCCAGCAGCCCCCATAAAACAGGCACTGAAGCTTTCTTT. Translation: CASSPHKTGTEAFF.

This chain uses TRBV12-3 or TRBV12-4 with TRBJ2-3; the D gene is possibly TRBD2 (5 bases). V lost 1 base and J lost 6, with 8 bases in between. The CDR3 is 13 amino acids. The CDR3 region is CASSLGESDTQYF. CDR3 in DNA: TGTGCCAGCAGTTTAGGGGAGTCGGATACGCAGTATTTT.

The chain joins TRBV4-1 to TRBJ2-7, with 9 positions matching TRBD2. Germline loops: CDR1 MGHRA, CDR2 YSYEKL. J gave up 4 bases and V 0 bases, and 4 bases lay outside the gene matches. The CDR3 length is 15 residues. The CDR3 DNA reads TGCGCCAGCAGCCAAGAGGCGGGAGGGGGGTACGAGCAGTACTTC. It specifies CASSQEAGGGYEQYF.

The CDR3 loop is CASSLRRNWGNGYTF. The CDR3, as DNA: TGTGCCAGCAGCTTGCGACGGAACTGGGGTAATGGCTACACCTTC. The chain couples TRBV5-6 to TRBJ1-2; D uncertain. This CDR3 has 15 residues. Looked up from germline, CDR1 is SGHDT and CDR2 is YYEEEE. The V end was cut by 1 base, the J end by 6 bases, with 16 bases between. The full variable domain, in which reference TRBV5-6 and TRBJ1-2 provide the parts outside the CDR3, is DAGVTQSPTHLIKTRGQQVTLRCSPKSGHDTVSWYQQALGQGPQFIFQYYEEEERQRGNFPDRFSGHQFPNYSSELNVNALLLGDSALYLCASSLRRNWGNGYTFGSGTRLTVV.

The CDR3 sequence: CASSYSPAYEQYF. CDR3 in DNA: TGTGCCAGCAGTTACTCCCCAGCCTACGAGCAGTACTTC. The genes are TRBV6-5 and TRBJ2-7; no clear D. Per germline, CDR1 MNHEY and CDR2 SVGAGI. There are 13 residues in the CDR3. Trimming removed 0 bases at V and 2 bases at J, with 5 bases between.

This clone appeared a few times. This rearrangement joins TRBV5-5 to TRBJ1-1; D is unresolved. The CDR3 loop spans 14 amino acids. Looked up from germline, CDR1 is SGHKS and CDR2 is YYEKEE (reference sequence). V was shortened by 2 bases and J by 1 base, with 9 bases between the two germline ends. CDR3 amino acids: CASSFRLKNTEAFF. In nucleotides, the CDR3 is TGTGCCAGCAGCTTTCGGCTGAAGAACACTGAAGCTTTCTTT.

This clone was seen only once. This sequence joins TRBV6-4 and TRBJ1-5; 7 nucleotides match TRBD1. The CDR3 spans 13 residues. Germline lookup yields CDR1 MRHNA and CDR2 SNTAGT. The junction had 5 bases not matched to a gene; V was cut back by 8 bases and J by 4 bases. The CDR3 coding sequence is TGTGCCAGCGGAACAGGGGTGAATCAGCCCCAGCATTTT. This gives the protein CASGTGVNQPQHF.

The chain recombines TRBV10-1 with TRBJ2-1; D is undetermined. The germline CDR1 and CDR2 sequences are WNHNN and SYGVQD (reference sequence). V lost 1 base, J lost 5 bases, and 6 bases lay in between. This CDR3 has 13 amino acids. For the CDR3, the DNA is TGCGCCAGCAGTGAGTATTGGGACAATGAGCAGTTCTTC. Translated: CASSEYWDNEQFF.

The chain couples TRBV30 to TRBJ2-7, with 14 bases fitting TRBD2. J lost 3 bases, V lost 3 bases, and 4 bases had no gene match. There are 15 residues in the CDR3. Germline V lookup: CDR1 GTSNPN, CDR2 SVGIG (reference sequence). The CDR3 DNA reads as TGTGCCTGGAGCGGACTAGCGGGGGGCGTCTACGAGCAGTACTTC. Its translation is CAWSGLAGGVYEQYF.

The chain carries TRBV6-5 and TRBJ2-1, with D perhaps assigned TRBD1 or TRBD2 (5 bases each). The CDR3 has 14 residues. Trimming removed 6 bases at V and 7 bases at J, with 16 bases between. Per the germline V gene, CDR1 is MNHEY and CDR2 is SVGAGI. CDR3 in DNA: TGTGCCAGCAGACCAGGGACGGGGAGAAATGAGCAGTTCTTC. It translates to CASRPGTGRNEQFF.